This T cell receptor (beta chain) was sequenced for a study of cytomegalovirus exposure and HLA in healthy donors. Study conclusions and caveats: In a later analysis, most CMV-associated TCR beta chains appeared HLA-restricted.

CDR1 and CDR2 from the germline V gene are KGHSY and FQNENV. CDR3 length: 16 residues. V was pared by 4 bases and J by 3 bases, with 11 bases of the junction left unmatched. A multiplex PCR was run with 60 Vbeta primers and 13 Jbeta primers. Method: immunoSEQ multiplex PCR; TCRdb's copy keeps in-frame clones and lacks some. The table shows approximately 170,000 clones, with approximately 84% occurring only once. As regards this clone: The antigen is undetermined.

This TCR came from a woman in her forties or fifties in good health and CMV-seropositive. The sample was PBMCs. This chain links TRBV16 with TRBJ2-7; 8 bases match TRBD2. CDR3 sequence: CASSPPFRGGVYEQYF. As DNA, the CDR3 is TGTGCCAGCAGCCCGCCATTCCGGGGGGGAGTCTACGAGCAGTACTTC.